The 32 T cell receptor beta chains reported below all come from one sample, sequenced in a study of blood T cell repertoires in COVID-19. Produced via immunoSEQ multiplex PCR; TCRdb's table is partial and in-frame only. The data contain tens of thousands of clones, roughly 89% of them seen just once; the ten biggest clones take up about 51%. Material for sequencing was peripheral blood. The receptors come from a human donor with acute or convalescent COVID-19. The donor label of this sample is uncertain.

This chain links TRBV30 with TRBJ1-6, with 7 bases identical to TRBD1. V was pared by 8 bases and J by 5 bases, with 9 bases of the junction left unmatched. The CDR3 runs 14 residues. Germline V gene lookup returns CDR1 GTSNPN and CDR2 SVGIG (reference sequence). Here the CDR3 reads CAVTPQGDNSPLHF. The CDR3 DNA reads TGTGCCGTGACCCCCCAGGGGGATAATTCACCCCTCCACTTT.

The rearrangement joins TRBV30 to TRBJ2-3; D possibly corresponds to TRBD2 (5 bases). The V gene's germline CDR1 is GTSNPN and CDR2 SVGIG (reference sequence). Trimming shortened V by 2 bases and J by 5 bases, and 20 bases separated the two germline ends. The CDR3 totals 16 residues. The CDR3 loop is CAWSRASSSWVDTQYF. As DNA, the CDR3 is TGTGCCTGGAGTCGGGCTAGCTCATCTTGGGTAGATACGCAGTATTTT.

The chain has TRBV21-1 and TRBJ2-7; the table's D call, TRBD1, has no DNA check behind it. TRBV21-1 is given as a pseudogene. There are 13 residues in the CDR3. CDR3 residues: CASSKTQGERQYV. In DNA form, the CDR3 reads TGTGCCAGCAGCAAAACGCAGGGTGAGCGGCAGTACGTC.

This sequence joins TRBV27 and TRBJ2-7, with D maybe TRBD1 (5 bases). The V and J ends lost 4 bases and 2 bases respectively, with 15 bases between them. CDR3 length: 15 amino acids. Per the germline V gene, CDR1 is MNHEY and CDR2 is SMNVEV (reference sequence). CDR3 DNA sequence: TGTGCCAGCAGTTCCCGGGCAGGGCGCACCTACGAGCAGTACTTC. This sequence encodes CASSSRAGRTYEQYF.

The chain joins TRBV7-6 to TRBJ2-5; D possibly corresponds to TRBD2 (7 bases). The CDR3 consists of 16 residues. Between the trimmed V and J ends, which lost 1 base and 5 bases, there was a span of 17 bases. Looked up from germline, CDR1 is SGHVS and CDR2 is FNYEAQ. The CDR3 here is CASSLESGGAFETQYF. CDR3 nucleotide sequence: TGTGCCAGCAGCTTAGAATCGGGGGGCGCGTTCGAGACCCAGTACTTC. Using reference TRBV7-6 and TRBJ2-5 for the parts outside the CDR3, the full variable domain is GAGVSQSPRYKVTKRGQDVALRCDPISGHVSLYWYRQALGQGPEFLTYFNYEAQQDKSGLPNDRFSAERPEGSISTLTIQRTEQRDSAMYRCASSLESGGAFETQYFGPGTRLLVL.

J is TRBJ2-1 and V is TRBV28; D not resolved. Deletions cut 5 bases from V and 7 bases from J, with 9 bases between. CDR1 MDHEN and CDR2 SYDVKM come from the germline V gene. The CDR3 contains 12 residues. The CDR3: CASSLVANEQFF. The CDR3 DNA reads TGTGCCAGCAGTCTGGTCGCGAATGAGCAGTTCTTC.

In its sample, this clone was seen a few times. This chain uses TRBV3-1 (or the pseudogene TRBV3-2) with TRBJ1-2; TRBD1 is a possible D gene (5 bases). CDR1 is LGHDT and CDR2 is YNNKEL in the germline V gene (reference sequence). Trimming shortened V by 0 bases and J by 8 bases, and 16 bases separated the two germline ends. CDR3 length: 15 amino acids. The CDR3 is CASSQDSGFGIGYTF. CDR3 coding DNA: TGTGCCAGCAGCCAAGATTCAGGGTTTGGGATAGGCTACACCTTC.

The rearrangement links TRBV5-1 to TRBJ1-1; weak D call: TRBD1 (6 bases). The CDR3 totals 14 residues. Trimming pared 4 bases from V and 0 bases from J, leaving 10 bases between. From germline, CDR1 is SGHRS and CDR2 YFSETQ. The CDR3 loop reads CASSRGQLNTEAFF. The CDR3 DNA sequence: TGCGCCAGCAGCAGAGGACAGTTGAACACTGAAGCTTTCTTT.

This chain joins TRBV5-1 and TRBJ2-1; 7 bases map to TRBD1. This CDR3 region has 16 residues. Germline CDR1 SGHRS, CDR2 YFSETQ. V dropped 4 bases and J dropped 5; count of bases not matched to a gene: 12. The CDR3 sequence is CASSPRGSGLNNEQFF. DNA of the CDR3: TGCGCCAGCAGCCCCAGGGGGTCTGGACTTAACAATGAGCAGTTCTTC.

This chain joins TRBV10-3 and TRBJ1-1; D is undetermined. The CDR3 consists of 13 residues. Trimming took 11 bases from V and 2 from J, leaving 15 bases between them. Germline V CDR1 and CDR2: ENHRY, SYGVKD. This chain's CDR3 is CAVRIAANTEAFF. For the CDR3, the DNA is TGTGCCGTTCGTATCGCGGCAAACACTGAAGCTTTCTTT.

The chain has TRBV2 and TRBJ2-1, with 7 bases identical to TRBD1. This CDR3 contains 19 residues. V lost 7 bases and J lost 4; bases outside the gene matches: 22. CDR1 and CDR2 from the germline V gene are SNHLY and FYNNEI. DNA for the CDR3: TGTGCCAGCATTAGAATCCCCTCCCGGGGCAGGGGGAAGTACAATGAGCAGTTCTTC. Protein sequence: CASIRIPSRGRGKYNEQFF. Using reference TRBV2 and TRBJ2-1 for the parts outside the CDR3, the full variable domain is EPEVTQTPSHQVTQMGQEVILRCVPISNHLYFYWYRQILGQKVEFLVSFYNNEISEKSEIFDDQFSVERPDGSNFTLKIRSTKLEDSAMYFCASIRIPSRGRGKYNEQFFGPGTRLTVL.

The CDR3: CASRHRYRDYGYTF. CDR3 bases: TGTGCCAGCCGACACCGGTACAGGGACTATGGCTACACCTTC. The chain combines TRBV25-1 with TRBJ1-2, with D possibly TRBD1 on 6 matching bases. V was pared by 8 bases and J by 3 bases, with 16 bases between. The V gene's germline CDR1 is MGHDK and CDR2 SYGVNS. The CDR3 has 14 amino acids.

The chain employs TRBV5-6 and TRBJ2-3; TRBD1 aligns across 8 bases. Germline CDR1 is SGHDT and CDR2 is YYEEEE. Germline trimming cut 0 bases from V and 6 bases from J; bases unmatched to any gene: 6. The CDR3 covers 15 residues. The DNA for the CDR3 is TGTGCCAGCAGCTTGGTAGGGACAGGCTCCGATACGCAGTATTTT. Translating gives CASSLVGTGSDTQYF.

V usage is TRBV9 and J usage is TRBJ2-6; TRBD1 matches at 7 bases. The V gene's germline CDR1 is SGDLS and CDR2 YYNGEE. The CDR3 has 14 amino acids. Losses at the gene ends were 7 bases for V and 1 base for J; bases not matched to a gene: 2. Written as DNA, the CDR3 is TGTGCCAGCCAGACAGGGTCTGGGGCCAACGTCCTGACTTTC. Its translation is CASQTGSGANVLTF.

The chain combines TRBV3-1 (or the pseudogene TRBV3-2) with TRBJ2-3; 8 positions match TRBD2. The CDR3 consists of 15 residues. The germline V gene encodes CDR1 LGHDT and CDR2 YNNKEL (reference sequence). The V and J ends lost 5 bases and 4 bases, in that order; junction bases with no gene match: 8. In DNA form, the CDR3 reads TGTGCCAGCAGCGGAGCCGGACTAGCTTCAGATACGCAGTATTTT. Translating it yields CASSGAGLASDTQYF.

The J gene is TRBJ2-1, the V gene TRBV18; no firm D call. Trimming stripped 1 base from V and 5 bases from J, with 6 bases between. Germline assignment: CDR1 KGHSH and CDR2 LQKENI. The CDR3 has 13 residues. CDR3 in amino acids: CASSPQQNNEQFF. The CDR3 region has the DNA TGTGCCAGCTCACCACAACAGAACAATGAGCAGTTCTTC.

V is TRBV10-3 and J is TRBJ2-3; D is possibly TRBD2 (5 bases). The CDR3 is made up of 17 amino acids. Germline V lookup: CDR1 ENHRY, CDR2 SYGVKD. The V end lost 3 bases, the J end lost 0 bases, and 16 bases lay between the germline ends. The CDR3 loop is CAISDGLRSGSTDTQYF. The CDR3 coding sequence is TGTGCCATCAGTGATGGGCTCCGGAGCGGTAGCACAGATACGCAGTATTTT.

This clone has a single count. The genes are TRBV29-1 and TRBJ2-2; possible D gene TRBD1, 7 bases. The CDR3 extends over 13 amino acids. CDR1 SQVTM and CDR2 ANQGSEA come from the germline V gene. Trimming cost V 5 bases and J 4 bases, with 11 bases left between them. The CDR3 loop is CSVQGGFTGELFF. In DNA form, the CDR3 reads TGCAGCGTTCAGGGGGGCTTCACCGGGGAGCTGTTTTTT.

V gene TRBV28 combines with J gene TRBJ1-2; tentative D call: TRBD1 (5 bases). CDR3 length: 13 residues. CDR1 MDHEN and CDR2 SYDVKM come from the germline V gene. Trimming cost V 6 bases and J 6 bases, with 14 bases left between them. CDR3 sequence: CASRWTLRDGYTF. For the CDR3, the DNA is TGTGCCAGCAGGTGGACACTTCGGGATGGCTACACCTTC.

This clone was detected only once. The CDR3 DNA sequence: TGTGCCAGCAGTCCAGAGCAACGCAGCGGGAGTAATTACAATGAGCAGTTCTTC. Its translation is CASSPEQRSGSNYNEQFF. The genes are TRBV3-1 (or the pseudogene TRBV3-2) and TRBJ2-1, with 8 bases identical to TRBD2. Germline lookup yields CDR1 LGHDT and CDR2 YNNKEL (reference sequence). Trimming took 6 bases from V and 4 from J; bases not matched to a gene: 17. The CDR3 has 18 amino acids.

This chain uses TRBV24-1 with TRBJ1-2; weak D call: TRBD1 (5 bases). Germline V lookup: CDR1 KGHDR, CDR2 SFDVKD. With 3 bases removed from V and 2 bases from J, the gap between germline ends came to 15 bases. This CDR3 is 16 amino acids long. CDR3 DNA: TGTGCCACCAGTGATGGCCGGACAAGACCGAACTATGGCTACACCTTC. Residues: CATSDGRTRPNYGYTF.

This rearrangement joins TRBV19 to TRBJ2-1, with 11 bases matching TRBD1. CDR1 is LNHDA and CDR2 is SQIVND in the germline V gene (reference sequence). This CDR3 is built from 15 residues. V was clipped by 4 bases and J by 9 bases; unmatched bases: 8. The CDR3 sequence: CASSNRDRGNSEQFF. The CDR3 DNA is TGTGCCAGTAGTAATCGGGACAGGGGGAACAGTGAGCAGTTCTTC.

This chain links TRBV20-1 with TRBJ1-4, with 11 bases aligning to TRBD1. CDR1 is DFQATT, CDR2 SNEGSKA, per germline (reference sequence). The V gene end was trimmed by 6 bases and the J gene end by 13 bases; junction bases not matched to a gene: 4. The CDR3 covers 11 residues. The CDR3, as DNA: TGCAGTGCCGGACAGGGGGCTTTACTGTTTTTT. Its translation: CSAGQGALLFF.

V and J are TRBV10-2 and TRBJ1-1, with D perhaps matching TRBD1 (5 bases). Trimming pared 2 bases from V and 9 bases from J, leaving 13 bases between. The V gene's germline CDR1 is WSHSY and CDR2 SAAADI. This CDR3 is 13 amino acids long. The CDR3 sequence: CASSEPRGGKAFF. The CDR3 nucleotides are TGCGCCAGCAGTGAGCCGAGGGGAGGGAAAGCTTTCTTT.

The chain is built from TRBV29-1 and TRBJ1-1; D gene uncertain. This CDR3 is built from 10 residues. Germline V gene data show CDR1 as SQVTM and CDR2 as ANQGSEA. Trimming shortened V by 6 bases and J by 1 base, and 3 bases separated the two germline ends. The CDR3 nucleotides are TGCAGCGTCAAGAACACTGAAGCTTTCTTT. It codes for CSVKNTEAFF.

CDR3 bases: TGCGCCACGCAGGGGTCCACAGATACGCAGTATTTT. Translation gives CATQGSTDTQYF. The chain employs TRBV5-1 and TRBJ2-3; perhaps TRBD1 as D (6 bases). Germline assignment: CDR1 SGHRS and CDR2 YFSETQ. This CDR3 has 12 amino acids. The V and J ends lost 9 bases and 2 bases respectively, with 10 bases between them. The whole variable domain, remainder taken from reference TRBV5-1 and TRBJ2-3, is KAGVTQTPRYLIKTRGQQVTLSCSPISGHRSVSWYQQTPGQGLQFLFEYFSETQRNKGNFPGRFSGRQFSNSRSEMNVSTLELGDSALYLCATQGSTDTQYFGPGTRLTVL.

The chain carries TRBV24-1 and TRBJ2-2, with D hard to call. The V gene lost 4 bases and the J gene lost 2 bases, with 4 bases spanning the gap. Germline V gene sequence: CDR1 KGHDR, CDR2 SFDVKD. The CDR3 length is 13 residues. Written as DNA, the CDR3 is TGTGCCACCAGTGAAACTAACACCGGGGAGCTGTTTTTT. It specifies CATSETNTGELFF.

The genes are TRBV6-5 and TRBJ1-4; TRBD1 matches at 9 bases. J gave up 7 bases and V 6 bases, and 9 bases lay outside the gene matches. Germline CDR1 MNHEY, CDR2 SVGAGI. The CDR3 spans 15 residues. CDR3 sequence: CASRGTGMWGEKLFF. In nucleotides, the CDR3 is TGTGCCAGCAGGGGGACAGGGATGTGGGGTGAAAAACTGTTTTTT.

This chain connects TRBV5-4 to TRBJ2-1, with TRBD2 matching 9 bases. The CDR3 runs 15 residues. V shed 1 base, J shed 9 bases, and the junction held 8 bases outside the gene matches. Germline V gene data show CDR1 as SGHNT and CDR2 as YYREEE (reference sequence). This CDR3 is CASSLIGSGRIEQFF. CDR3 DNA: TGTGCCAGCAGCTTGATCGGTAGCGGGAGAATTGAGCAGTTCTTC.

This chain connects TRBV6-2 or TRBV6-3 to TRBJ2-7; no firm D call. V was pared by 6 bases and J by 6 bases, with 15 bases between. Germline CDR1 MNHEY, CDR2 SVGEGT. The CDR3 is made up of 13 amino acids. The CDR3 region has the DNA TGTGCCAGCAGCCCCCAACCTCGAGGCGAGCAGTACTTC. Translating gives CASSPQPRGEQYF.

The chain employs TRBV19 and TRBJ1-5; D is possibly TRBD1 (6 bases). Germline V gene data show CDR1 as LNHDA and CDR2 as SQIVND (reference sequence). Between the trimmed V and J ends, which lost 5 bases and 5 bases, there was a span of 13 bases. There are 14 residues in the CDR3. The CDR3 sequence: CASSQGTTDQPQHF. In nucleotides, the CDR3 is TGTGCCAGTAGTCAAGGGACAACCGATCAGCCCCAGCATTTT.

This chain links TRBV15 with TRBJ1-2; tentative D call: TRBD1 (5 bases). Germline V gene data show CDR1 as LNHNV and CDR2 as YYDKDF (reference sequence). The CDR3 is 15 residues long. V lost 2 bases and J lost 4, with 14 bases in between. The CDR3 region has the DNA TGTGCCACCAGCAGATTATCCCAGGGATTCTATGGCTACACCTTC. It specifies CATSRLSQGFYGYTF.